The source of this TCR beta chain is a study of monozygotic twins with inflammatory bowel disease. Study findings and constraints: Differing T cell subtypes remained indistinguishable.

Points on this clonotype: Its specificity is not known.

The CDR3 has 15 amino acids. Germline CDR1 reads MNHNS; CDR2 reads SASEGT. Each TCR library consumed approximately 3,500 ng of total RNA. Per-sample cDNA came from eight separate reactions. From its re-call of the 5' RACE reads, TCRdb lists each CDR3 protein once, without DNA. The sample is made up of approximately 100,000 distinct CDR3 sequences, and the top ten hold 1.5% to 2% of it. This clonotype was obtained from a human donor with ulcerative colitis or Crohn's disease, or a healthy co-twin of an affected twin (not recorded which). This rearrangement joins TRBV6-1 to TRBJ2-1; TCRdb designates TRBD1, a call that cannot be tested without DNA. Sequenced sample: blood. The CDR3 reads CASRAGTGYYNEQFF.